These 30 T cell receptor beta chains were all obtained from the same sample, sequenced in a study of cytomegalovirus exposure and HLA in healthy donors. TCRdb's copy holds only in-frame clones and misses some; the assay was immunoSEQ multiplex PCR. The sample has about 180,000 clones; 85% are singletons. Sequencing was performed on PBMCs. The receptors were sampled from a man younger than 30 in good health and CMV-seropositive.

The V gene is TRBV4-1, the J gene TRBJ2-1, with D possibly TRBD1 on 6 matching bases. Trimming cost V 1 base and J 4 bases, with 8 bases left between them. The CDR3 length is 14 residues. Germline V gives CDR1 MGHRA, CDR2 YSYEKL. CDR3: CASSQVTGYNEQFF. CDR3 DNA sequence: TGCGCCAGCAGCCAAGTGACAGGTTACAATGAGCAGTTCTTC.

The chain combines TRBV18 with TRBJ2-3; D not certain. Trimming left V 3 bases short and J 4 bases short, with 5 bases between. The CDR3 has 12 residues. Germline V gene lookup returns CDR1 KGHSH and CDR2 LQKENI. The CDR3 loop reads CASSPAPDTQYF. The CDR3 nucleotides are TGTGCCAGCTCACCGGCTCCAGATACGCAGTATTTT.

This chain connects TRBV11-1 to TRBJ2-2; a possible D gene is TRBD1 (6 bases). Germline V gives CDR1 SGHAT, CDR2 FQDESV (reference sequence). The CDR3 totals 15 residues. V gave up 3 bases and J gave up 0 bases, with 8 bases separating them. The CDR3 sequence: CASSFDRPNTGELFF. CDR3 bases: TGTGCCAGCAGCTTCGACAGGCCGAACACCGGGGAGCTGTTTTTT.

The DNA for the CDR3 is TGTGCCAGCAGCCAAGAGGGGGGACAGAACTATGGCTACACCTTC. Translating it yields CASSQEGGQNYGYTF. The V gene is TRBV4-2, the J gene TRBJ1-2; 7 bases are a match to TRBD1. Trimming at V came to 0 bases and at J to 2 bases, leaving 3 bases not matched to a gene. The CDR3 has 15 residues. Germline lookup yields CDR1 LGHNA and CDR2 YNFKEQ.

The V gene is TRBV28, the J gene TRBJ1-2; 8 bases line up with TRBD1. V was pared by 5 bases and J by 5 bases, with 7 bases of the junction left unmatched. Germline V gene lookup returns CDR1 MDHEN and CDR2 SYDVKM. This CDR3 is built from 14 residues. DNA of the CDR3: TGTGCCAGCAGTCGGACAGGGAAGGGATATGGCTACACCTTC. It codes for CASSRTGKGYGYTF.

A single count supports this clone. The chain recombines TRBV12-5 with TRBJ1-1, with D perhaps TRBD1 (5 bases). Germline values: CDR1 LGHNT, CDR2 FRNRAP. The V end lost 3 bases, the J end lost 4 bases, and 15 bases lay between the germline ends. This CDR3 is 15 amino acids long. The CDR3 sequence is CASGFNQGAGTEAFF. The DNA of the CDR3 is TGTGCTAGTGGTTTCAATCAAGGGGCAGGCACTGAAGCTTTCTTT.

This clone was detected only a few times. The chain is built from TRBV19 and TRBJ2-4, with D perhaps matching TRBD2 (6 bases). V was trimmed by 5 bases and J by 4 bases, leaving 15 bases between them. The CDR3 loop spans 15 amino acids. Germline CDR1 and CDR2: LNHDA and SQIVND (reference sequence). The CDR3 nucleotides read TGTGCCAGTAGTGTCGGAGCTGGGGGGAAAAACATTCAGTACTTC. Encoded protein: CASSVGAGGKNIQYF.

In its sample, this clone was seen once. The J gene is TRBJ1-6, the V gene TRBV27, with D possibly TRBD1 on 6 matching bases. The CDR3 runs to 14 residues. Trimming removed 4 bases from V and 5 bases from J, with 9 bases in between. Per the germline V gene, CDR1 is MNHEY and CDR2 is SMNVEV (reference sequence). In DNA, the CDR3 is TGTGCCAGCAGTTCAGGGGTCCATAATTCACCCCTCCACTTT. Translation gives CASSSGVHNSPLHF.

This chain's CDR3 is CASSRDSNYGYTF. CDR3 DNA sequence: TGTGCCAGCAGCCGGGACAGCAACTATGGCTACACCTTC. The rearrangement links TRBV13 to TRBJ1-2; 7 bases agree with TRBD1. This CDR3 region has 13 residues. Unmatched junction bases numbered 2, after V lost 5 bases and J lost 2 bases. Germline V CDR1 and CDR2: PRHDT, FYEKMQ (reference sequence).

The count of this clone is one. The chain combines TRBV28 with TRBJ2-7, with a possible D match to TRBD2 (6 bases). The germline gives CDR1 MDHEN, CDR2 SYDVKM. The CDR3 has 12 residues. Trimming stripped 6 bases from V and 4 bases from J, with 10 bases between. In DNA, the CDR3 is TGTGCCAGCAGCTATGCGGGGTACGAGCAGTACTTC. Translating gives CASSYAGYEQYF.

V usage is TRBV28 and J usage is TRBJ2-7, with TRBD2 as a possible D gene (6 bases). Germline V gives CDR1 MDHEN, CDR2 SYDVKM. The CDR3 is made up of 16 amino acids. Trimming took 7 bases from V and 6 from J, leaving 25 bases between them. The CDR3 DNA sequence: TGTGCCAGCAACACCCGGACTATCTTGCCGAGGAGCGAGCAGTACTTC. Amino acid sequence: CASNTRTILPRSEQYF. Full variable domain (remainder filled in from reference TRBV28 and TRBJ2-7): DVKVTQSSRYLVKRTGEKVFLECVQDMDHENMFWYRQDPGLGLRLIYFSYDVKMKEKGDIPEGYSVSREKKERFSLILESASTNQTSMYLCASNTRTILPRSEQYFGPGTRLTVT.

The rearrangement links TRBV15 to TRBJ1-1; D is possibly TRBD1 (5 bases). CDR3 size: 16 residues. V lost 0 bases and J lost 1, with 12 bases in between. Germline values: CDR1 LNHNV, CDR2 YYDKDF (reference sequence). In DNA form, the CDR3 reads TGTGCCACCAGCAGAGATCCTTCAGGGTCGAACACTGAAGCTTTCTTT. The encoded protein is CATSRDPSGSNTEAFF.

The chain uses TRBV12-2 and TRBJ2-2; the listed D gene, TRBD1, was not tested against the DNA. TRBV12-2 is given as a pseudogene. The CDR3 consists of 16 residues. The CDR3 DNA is TGTGCAAGTCGCTTACGAGGACACACGAACACCGGGGAGCTGTTTTTT. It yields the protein CASRLRGHTNTGELFF.

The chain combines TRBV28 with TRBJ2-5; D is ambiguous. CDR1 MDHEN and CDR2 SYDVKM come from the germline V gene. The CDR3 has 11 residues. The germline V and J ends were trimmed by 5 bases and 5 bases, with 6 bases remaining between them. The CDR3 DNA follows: TGTGCCAGCAGTCACCGGGAGACCCAGTACTTC. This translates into CASSHRETQYF. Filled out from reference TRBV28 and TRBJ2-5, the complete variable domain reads DVKVTQSSRYLVKRTGEKVFLECVQDMDHENMFWYRQDPGLGLRLIYFSYDVKMKEKGDIPEGYSVSREKKERFSLILESASTNQTSMYLCASSHRETQYFGPGTRLLVL.

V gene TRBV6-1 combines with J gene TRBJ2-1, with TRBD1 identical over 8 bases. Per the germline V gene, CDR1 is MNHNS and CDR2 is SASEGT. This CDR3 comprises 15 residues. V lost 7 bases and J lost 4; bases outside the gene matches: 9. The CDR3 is CASTKLGQVYNEQFF. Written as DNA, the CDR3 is TGTGCCAGCACTAAACTGGGACAGGTTTACAATGAGCAGTTCTTC.

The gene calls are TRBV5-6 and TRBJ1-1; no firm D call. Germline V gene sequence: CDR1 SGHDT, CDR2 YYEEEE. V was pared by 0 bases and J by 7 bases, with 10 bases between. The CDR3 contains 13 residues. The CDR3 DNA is TGTGCCAGCAGCTTGGTAGTCCGCGGTGAAGCTTTCTTT. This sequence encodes CASSLVVRGEAFF.

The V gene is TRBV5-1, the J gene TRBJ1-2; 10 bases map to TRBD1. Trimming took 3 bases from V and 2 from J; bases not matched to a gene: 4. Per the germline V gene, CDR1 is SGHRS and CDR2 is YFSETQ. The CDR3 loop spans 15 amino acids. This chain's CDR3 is CASSSGTGVNYGYTF. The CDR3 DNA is TGCGCCAGCAGCTCCGGGACAGGGGTCAACTATGGCTACACCTTC.

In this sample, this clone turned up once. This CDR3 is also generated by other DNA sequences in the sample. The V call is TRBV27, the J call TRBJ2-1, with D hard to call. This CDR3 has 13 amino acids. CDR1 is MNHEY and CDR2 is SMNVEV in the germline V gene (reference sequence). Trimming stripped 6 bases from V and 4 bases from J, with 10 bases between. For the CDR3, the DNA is TGTGCCAGCAGCCTTGGGCAGTACAATGAGCAGTTCTTC. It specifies CASSLGQYNEQFF.

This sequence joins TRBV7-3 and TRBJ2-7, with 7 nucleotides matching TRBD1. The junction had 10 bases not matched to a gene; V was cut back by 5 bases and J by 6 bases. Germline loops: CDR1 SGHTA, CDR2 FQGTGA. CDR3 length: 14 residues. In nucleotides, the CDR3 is TGTGCCAGCAGCGATACAGGGGACCCCCGCGAGCAGTACTTC. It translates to CASSDTGDPREQYF.

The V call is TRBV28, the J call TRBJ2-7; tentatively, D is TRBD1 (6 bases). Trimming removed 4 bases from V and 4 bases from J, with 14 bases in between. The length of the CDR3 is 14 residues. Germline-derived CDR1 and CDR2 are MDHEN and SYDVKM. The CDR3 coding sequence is TGTGCCAGCAGTTCAGGGGCCGTAGTTTACGAGCAGTACTTC. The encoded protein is CASSSGAVVYEQYF.

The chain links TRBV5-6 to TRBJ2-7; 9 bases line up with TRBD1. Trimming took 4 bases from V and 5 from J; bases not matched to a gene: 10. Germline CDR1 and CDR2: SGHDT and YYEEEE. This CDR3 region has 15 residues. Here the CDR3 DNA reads TGTGCCAGCAGCGTTAACAGGGGGCTGTGGAACGAGCAGTACTTC. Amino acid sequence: CASSVNRGLWNEQYF.

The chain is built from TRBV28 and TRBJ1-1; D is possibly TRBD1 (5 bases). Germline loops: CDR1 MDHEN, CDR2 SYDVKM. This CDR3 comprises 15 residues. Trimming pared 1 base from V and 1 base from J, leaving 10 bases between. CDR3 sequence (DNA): TGTGCCAGCAGTTTATACGGGGGGGGGAACACTGAAGCTTTCTTT. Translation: CASSLYGGGNTEAFF.

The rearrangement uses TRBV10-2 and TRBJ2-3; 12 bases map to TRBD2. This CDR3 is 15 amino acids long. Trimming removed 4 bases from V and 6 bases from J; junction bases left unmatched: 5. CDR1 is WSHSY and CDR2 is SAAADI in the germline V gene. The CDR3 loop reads CASSGTSGITDTQYF. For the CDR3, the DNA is TGCGCCAGCAGTGGGACTAGCGGGATTACGGATACGCAGTATTTT.

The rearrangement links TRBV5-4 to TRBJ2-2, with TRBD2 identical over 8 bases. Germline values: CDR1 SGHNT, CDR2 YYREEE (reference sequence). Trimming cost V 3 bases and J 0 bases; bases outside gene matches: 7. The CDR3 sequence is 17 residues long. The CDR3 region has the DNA TGTGCCAGCAGCTCTGCGGTAGCGGGGCCGAACACCGGGGAGCTGTTTTTT. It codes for CASSSAVAGPNTGELFF.

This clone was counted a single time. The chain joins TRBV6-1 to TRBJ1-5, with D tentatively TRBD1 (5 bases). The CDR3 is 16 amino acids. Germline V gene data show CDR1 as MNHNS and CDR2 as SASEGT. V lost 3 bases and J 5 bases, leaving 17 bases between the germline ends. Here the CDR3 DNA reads TGTGCCAGCAGTGATGCGCCCGGGACTGTCCATCAGCCCCAGCATTTT. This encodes CASSDAPGTVHQPQHF.

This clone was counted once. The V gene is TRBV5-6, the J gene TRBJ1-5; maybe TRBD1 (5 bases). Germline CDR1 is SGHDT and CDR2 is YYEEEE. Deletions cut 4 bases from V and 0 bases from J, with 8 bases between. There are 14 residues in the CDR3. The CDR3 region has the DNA TGTGCCAGCAGCAGCGGGGCTAGCAATCAGCCCCAGCATTTT. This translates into CASSSGASNQPQHF.

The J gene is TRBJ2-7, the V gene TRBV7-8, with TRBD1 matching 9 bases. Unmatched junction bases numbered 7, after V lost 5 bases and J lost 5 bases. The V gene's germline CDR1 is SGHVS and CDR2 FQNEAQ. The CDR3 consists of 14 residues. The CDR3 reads CASSPRDRVNEQYF. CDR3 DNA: TGTGCCAGCAGCCCCCGGGACAGGGTCAACGAGCAGTACTTC. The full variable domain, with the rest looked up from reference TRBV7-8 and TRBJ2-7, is GAGVSQSPRYKVAKRGQDVALRCDPISGHVSLFWYQQALGQGPEFLTYFQNEAQLDKSGLPSDRFFAERPEGSVSTLKIQRTQQEDSAVYLCASSPRDRVNEQYFGPGTRLTVT.

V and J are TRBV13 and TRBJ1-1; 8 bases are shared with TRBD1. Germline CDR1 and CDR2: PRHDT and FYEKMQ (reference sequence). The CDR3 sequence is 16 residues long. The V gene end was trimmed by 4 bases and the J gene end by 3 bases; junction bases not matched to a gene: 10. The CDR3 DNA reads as TGTGCCAGCAGCTCCGCCCCCGGACAGGGAGACACTGAAGCTTTCTTT. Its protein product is CASSSAPGQGDTEAFF.

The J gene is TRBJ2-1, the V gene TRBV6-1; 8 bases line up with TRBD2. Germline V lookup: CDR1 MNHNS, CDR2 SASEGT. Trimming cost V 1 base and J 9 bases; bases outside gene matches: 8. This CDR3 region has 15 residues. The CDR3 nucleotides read TGTGCCAGCAGTGAAGGAGCGGGAGAATCTGGTGAGCAGTTCTTC. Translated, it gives CASSEGAGESGEQFF.

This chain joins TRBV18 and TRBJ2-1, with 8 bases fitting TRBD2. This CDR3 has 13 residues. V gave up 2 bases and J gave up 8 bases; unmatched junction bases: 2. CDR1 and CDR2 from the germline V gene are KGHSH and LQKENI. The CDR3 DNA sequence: TGTGCCAGCTCACCAGGACTAGCTGATGAGCAGTTCTTC. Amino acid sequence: CASSPGLADEQFF. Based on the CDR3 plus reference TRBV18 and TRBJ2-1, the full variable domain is NAGVMQNPRHLVRRRGQEARLRCSPMKGHSHVYWYRQLPEEGLKFMVYLQKENIIDESGMPKERFSAEFPKEGPSILRIQQVVRGDSAAYFCASSPGLADEQFFGPGTRLTVL.